This T cell receptor beta chain was sequenced during a study of CD8+CD57+ T cells in acquired aplastic anemia. Study information: Mean yield of DNA from sorted CD4+ and CD8+ cells was 2.5 to 4 ug. In CD4+ cells, healthy donors produced an average of approximately 11 million reads. Study outcomes and limitations: It was found that twenty-nine CD8+ CDR3 sequences were shared between patients and controls.

Remarks on this clonotype: Its antigen is unidentified.

The CDR3 consists of 16 residues. V was cut by 3 bases and J by 4 bases, with 19 bases left in between. CDR1 and CDR2 (germline): ENHRY, SYGVKD. TCR beta VDJ combinations and CDR3 sequences were profiled from genomic DNA. TCRdb processed the reads anew with MiXCR; each CDR3 protein has one entry. The top ten hold roughly 8.9% of the sample, which has some 150,000 distinct CDR3 sequences, 40% to 45% seen once. The sequence derives from a human donor in good health, serving as a control. V is TRBV10-3 and J is TRBJ2-7, with D perhaps TRBD1 or TRBD2 (5 bases each). Sequenced: sorted CD4+, CD8+, or CD8+CD57+ T cells (not recorded which) from PBMCs. CDR3: CAISDRGVGSGYEQYF. The CDR3, as DNA: TGTGCCATCAGTGATCGAGGGGTAGGTTCCGGTTACGAGCAGTACTTC.